This T cell receptor beta chain was sequenced for a study of cytomegalovirus exposure and HLA in healthy donors. Amplification used 60 Vbeta primers and 13 Jbeta primers. Libraries were prepared by immunoSEQ multiplex PCR; TCRdb keeps only in-frame clonotypes and omits some of them. This sample has approximately 81,000 clones, with 84% found just once. V lost 3 bases, J lost 4 bases, and 9 bases lay in between. Germline loops: CDR1 MGHRA, CDR2 YSYEKL. The CDR3 sequence is 13 residues long. Source material: PBMCs. V is TRBV4-1 and J is TRBJ2-5; D is ambiguous. The receptor was isolated from a woman aged 45-60 years in good health and CMV-seronegative. CDR3 protein: CASSHTGGETQYF. The CDR3 coding sequence is TGCGCCAGCAGCCACACCGGCGGAGAGACCCAGTACTTC.